The clone carrying this T cell receptor (beta chain) was found once. Its specificity is not known. Generated by immunoSEQ multiplex PCR, the TCRdb table keeps only in-frame clones and is missing some. The sample contains over 130,000 clones, about 90% of which appear only once. This sample is drawn from a study of T cell responses to AZD1222 COVID-19 vaccine. Study-wide points: Among spike-specific TCRs, nearly half reportedly target unmutated variant regions. It should be noted that donors were predominantly white British and more often female, and clonal diversity was possibly underestimated.

Sequencing was performed on peripheral blood, taken 28 days after the second dose of the MenACWY control vaccine. The clonotype was recovered from an adult who received the MenACWY meningococcal vaccine as a control.

In DNA form, the CDR3 reads TGTGCCAGCAGCTTGGGGGCGGGGGGCTCCTACAATGAGCAGTTCTTC. This gives the protein CASSLGAGGSYNEQFF. The V call is TRBV5-4, the J call TRBJ2-1; 8 positions match TRBD2. The junction had 2 bases not matched to a gene; V was cut back by 0 bases and J by 0 bases. The CDR3 length is 16 residues. Germline CDR1 is SGHNT and CDR2 is YYREEE (reference sequence).